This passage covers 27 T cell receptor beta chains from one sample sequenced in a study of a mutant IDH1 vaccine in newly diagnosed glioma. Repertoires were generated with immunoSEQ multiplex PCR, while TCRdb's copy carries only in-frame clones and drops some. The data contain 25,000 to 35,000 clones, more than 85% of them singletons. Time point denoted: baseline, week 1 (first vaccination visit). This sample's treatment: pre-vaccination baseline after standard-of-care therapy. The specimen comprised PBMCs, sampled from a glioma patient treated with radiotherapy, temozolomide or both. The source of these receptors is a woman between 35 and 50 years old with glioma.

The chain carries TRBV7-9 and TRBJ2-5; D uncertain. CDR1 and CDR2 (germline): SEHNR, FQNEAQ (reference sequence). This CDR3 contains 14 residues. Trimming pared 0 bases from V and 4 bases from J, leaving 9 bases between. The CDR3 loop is CASSLADGRETQYF. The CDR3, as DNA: TGTGCCAGCAGCTTAGCCGATGGGCGAGAGACCCAGTACTTC.

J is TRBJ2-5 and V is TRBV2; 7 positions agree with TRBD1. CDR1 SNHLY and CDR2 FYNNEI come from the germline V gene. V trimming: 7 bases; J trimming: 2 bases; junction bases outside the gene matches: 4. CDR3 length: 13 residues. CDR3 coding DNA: TGTGCCAGCACCCTGGGACAGCAAGAGACCCAGTACTTC. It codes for CASTLGQQETQYF.

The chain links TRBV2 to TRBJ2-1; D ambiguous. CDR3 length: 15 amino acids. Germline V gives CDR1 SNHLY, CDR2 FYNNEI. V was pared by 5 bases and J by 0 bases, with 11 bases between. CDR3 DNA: TGTGCCAGCAGTACGCAAGGAGACTCCTACAATGAGCAGTTCTTC. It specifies CASSTQGDSYNEQFF. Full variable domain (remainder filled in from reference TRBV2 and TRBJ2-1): EPEVTQTPSHQVTQMGQEVILRCVPISNHLYFYWYRQILGQKVEFLVSFYNNEISEKSEIFDDQFSVERPDGSNFTLKIRSTKLEDSAMYFCASSTQGDSYNEQFFGPGTRLTVL.

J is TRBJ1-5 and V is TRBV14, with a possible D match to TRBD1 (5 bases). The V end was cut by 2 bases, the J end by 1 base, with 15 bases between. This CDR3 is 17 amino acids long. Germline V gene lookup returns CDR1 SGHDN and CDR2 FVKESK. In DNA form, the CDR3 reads TGTGCCAGCAGCCAACCAGGCGCGGGACCGAGCAATCAGCCCCAGCATTTT. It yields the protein CASSQPGAGPSNQPQHF.

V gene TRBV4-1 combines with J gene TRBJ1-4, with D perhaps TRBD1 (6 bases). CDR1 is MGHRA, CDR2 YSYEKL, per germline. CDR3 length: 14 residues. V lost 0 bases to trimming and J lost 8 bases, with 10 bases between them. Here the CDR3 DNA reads TGCGCCAGCAGCCAAGATCGGGACAAAGAAAAACTGTTTTTT. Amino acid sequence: CASSQDRDKEKLFF.

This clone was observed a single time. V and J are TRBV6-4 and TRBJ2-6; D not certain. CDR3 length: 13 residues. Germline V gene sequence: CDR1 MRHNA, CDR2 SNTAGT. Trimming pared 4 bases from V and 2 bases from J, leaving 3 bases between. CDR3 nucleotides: TGTGCCAGCAGTGCCGCTGGGGCCAACGTCCTGACTTTC. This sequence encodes CASSAAGANVLTF.

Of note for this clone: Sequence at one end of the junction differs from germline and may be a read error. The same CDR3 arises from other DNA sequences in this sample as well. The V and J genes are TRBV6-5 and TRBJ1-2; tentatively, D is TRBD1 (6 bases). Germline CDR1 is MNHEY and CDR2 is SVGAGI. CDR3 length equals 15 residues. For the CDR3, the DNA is TGCGCCAGCAGTTACTCCCAAAACAGGGTACATGGCTACACCTTC. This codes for CASSYSQNRVHGYTF.

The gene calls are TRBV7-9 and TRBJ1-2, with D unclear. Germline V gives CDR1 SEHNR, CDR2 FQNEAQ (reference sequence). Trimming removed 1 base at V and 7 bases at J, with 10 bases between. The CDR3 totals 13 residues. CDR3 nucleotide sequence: TGTGCCAGCAGCTTAGGGTCACCCGCTGGCTACACCTTC. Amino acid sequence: CASSLGSPAGYTF.

DNA of the CDR3: TGTGCCAGCAGTGAAAGAGCTTACGTATACGAGCAGTACTTC. It specifies CASSERAYVYEQYF. This chain joins TRBV6-1 and TRBJ2-7; D call uncertain. CDR3 length: 14 residues. In germline, CDR1 is MNHNS, CDR2 SASEGT. Trimming stripped 2 bases from V and 4 bases from J, with 12 bases between.

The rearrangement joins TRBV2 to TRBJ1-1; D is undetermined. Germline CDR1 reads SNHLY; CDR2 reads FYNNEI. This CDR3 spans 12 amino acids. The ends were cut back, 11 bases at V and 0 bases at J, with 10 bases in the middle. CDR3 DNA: TGTGCCGGAACACGGCTGAACACTGAAGCTTTCTTT. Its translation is CAGTRLNTEAFF.

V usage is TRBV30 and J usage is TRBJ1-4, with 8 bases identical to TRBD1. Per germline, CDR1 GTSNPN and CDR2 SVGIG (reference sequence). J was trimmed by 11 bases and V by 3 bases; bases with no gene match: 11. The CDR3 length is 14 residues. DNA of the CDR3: TGTGCCTGGAGCCTCGGACAGGGAAGGGAGAAACTGTTTTTT. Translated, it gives CAWSLGQGREKLFF.

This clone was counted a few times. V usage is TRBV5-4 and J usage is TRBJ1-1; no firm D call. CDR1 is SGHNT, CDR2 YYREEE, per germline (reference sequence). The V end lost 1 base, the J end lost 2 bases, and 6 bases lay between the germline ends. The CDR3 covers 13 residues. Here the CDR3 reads CASSLISNTEAFF. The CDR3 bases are TGTGCCAGCAGCTTGATTAGTAACACTGAAGCTTTCTTT.

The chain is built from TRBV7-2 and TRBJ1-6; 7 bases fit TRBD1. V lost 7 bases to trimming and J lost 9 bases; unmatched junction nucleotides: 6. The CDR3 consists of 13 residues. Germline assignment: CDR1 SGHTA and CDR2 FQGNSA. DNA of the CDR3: TGTGCCAGCACGACAGGGTTTACTTCACCCCTCCACTTT. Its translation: CASTTGFTSPLHF.

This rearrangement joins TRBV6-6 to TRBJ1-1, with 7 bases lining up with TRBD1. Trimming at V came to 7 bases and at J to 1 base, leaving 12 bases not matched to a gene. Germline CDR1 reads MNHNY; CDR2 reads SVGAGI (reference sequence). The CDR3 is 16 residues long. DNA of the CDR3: TGTGCCAGCACTACACCCTCGGGACAGCCGAACACTGAAGCTTTCTTT. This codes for CASTTPSGQPNTEAFF.

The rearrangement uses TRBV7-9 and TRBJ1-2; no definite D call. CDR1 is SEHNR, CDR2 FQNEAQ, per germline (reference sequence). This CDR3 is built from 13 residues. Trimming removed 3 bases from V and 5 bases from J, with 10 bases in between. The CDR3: CASSFERKYGYTF. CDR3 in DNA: TGTGCCAGCAGCTTCGAGCGGAAATATGGCTACACCTTC.

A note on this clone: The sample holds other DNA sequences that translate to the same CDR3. The CDR3 DNA reads TGCAGCGTTCAAGGGCTAGGCAAAAACATTCAGTACTTC. Translated: CSVQGLGKNIQYF. The chain recombines TRBV29-1 with TRBJ2-4; D call uncertain. The ends were cut back, 5 bases at V and 3 bases at J, with 11 bases in the middle. The CDR3 is 13 amino acids. The V gene's germline CDR1 is SQVTM and CDR2 ANQGSEA.

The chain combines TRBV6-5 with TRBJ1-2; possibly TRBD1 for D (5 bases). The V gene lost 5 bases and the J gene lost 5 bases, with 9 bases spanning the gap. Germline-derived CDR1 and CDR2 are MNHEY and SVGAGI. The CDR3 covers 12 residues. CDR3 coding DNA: TGTGCCAGCAGTAAATCAGGGTATGGCTACACCTTC. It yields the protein CASSKSGYGYTF.

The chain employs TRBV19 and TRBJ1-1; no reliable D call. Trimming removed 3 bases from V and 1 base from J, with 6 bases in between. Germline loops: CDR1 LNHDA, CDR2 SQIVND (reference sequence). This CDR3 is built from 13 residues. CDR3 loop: CASSIGGNTEAFF. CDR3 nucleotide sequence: TGTGCCAGTAGTATTGGTGGGAACACTGAAGCTTTCTTT.

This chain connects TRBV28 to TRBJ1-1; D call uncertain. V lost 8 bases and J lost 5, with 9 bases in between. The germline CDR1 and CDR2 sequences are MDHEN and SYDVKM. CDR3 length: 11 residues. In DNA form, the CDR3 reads TGTGCCAGCCCAAGTCGTACTGAAGCTTTCTTT. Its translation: CASPSRTEAFF.

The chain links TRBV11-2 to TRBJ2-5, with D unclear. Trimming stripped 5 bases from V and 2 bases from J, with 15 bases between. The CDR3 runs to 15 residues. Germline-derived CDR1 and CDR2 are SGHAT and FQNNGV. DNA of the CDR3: TGTGCCAGCAGCGTTGGGCAGTCGTTACAAGAGACCCAGTACTTC. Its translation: CASSVGQSLQETQYF.

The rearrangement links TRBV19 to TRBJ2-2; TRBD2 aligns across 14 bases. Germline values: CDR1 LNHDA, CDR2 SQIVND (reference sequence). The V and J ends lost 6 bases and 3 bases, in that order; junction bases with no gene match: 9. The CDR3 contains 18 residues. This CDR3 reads CASSPRGLAGVDTGELFF. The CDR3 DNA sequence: TGTGCCAGTAGCCCCCGGGGACTAGCGGGGGTAGACACCGGGGAGCTGTTTTTT.

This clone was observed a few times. DNA for the CDR3: TGTGCCAGCAGTTACCAAATCGGGACAGGGGACTATGGCTACACCTTC. Translated: CASSYQIGTGDYGYTF. The chain joins TRBV6-6 to TRBJ1-2; 10 nucleotides align to TRBD1. The germline V gene encodes CDR1 MNHNY and CDR2 SVGAGI (reference sequence). J lost 3 bases, V lost 2 bases, and 6 bases had no gene match. The CDR3 is made up of 16 amino acids.

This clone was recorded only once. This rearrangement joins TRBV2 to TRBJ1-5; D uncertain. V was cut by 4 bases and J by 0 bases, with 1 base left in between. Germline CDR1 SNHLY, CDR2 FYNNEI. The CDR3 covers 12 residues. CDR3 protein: CASSASNQPQHF. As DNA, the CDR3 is TGTGCCAGCAGTGCTAGCAATCAGCCCCAGCATTTT.

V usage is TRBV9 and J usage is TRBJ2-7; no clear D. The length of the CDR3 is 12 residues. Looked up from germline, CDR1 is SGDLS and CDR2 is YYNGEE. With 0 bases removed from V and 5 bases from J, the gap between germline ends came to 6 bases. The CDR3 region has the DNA TGTGCCAGCAGCGTAGATGCGGACGAGCAGTACTTC. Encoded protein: CASSVDADEQYF.

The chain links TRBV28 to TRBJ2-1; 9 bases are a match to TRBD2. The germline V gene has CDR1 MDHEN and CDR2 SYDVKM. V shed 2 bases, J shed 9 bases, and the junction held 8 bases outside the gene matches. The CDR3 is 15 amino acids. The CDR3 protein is CASSLGTSSRVEQFF. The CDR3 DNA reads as TGTGCCAGCAGTTTAGGGACTAGCTCCCGTGTTGAGCAGTTCTTC.

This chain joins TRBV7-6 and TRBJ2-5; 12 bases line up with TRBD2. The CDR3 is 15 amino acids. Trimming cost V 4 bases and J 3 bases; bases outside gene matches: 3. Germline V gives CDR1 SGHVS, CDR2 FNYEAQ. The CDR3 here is CASSSLAGGKETQYF. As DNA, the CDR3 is TGTGCCAGCAGCTCCCTAGCGGGGGGGAAAGAGACCCAGTACTTC.

The CDR3 DNA reads as TGTGCCAGCAGCCTTAGCGGGGGGTTCTCCTACGAGCAGTACTTC. Translated: CASSLSGGFSYEQYF. The V gene is TRBV5-4, the J gene TRBJ2-7; 10 nucleotides line up with TRBD2. V lost 4 bases, J lost 0 bases, and 4 bases stayed unmatched. CDR3 size: 15 residues. The germline gives CDR1 SGHNT, CDR2 YYREEE (reference sequence).